This T cell receptor beta chain was identified in a study of graft-versus-host responses after intestinal transplantation (dated by TCRdb to the early 2020s). Notes on the research overall: Recipients received multivisceral, liver-intestinal, or isolated intestinal transplants. Every recipient was given anti-thymocyte globulin induction, then maintenance tacrolimus and steroids for about three years. Graft-versus-host and host-versus-graft alloreactive T cell clones were tracked in the graft, circulation and bone marrow after intestinal transplantation using bulk TCR-beta CDR3 sequencing. Donor T cell macrochimerism was defined as a peak of at least 4% donor T cells among recipient peripheral blood mononuclear cells. Of the 20 to 25 intestinal transplant recipients enrolled in the cohort, one of whom was a retransplant, 3 patients without pretransplant specimens were excluded. To identify alloreactive clones, pre-transplant mixed lymphocyte reaction products were sequenced and then compared with unstimulated pre-transplant donor and recipient T cells. Rather than being sequenced by the commercial service, samples from a few later patients were sequenced in-house on an Illumina MiSeq and processed with MiXCR.

The study at large found these results: Patients with donor T cell macrochimerism had high GvH to HvG T cell clonal ratios in their allografts. Peak levels of circulating GvH clones were associated with declines in HvG clones early after transplant. GvH clones were detected in recipient bone marrow, and some of these GvH clones were observed earlier in ileal mucosa or blood, consistent with an intestinal mucosal origin. The relatively low number and heterogeneity of intestinal transplant patients limited the conclusions.

The library came from the immunoSEQ multiplex PCR assay. For most patients, genomic DNA was isolated using the Qiagen DNeasy Blood and Tissue Kit and was shipped frozen to Adaptive Biotechnologies for TCR sequencing. For most patients, high-throughput TCR-beta CDR3 sequencing of genomic DNA was performed by Adaptive Biotechnologies. The authors' pipeline ran thus. Adaptive's ImmunoSEQ software was the source of the TCR sequencing data for 18 patients, while a few other patients were processed with MiXCR and VDJtools. To correct CD4 versus CD8 sorting errors, any sequence found in both subsets at a frequency ratio below 5:1 was removed. Because the origin of CDR3 nucleotide sequences shared between donor and recipient could not be assigned, those sequences were removed. Alloreactive clones required at least 2-fold expansion over unstimulated cells and minimum CFSE-low frequency of 0.002% (template counts) or 0.001% (read counts). A clone was considered mappable if detected in the sequenced pre-transplant spleen, lymph node, or MLR CFSE-low populations of the donor or recipient. Cumulative frequency of alloreactive clones was calculated as a percentage of all sequences weighted by copy number. TCRdb took over this immuneACCESS table, retaining in-frame rearrangements with V and J assigned. Such tables are incomplete; in checked studies, under half of the missing clones stem from an unresolved V gene, and the remainder is unexplained. V and J calls and clone size come straight from that table; D and trimming were deduced from the DNA. For this sample there are about 70,000 clones; 90% appear just once. The top ten constitute 3.5% to 5% of the sample.

The time point label of this sample denotes: cells obtained before transplantation from donor or recipient. CD3+CD4+ and CD3+CD8+ populations were FACS-sorted from unstimulated pre-transplant donor and recipient cells taken from spleen or lymph nodes. According to the germline V gene, CDR1 reads SGDLS and CDR2 reads YYNGEE. Including the terminal cysteine and phenylalanine, the CDR3 comprises 12 residues. Solely the CDR3 DNA is kept, with 36 bases framed from the first base. A note on this clone: The target of this receptor is not known. The junction departs from the called germline gene at one end, perhaps through a read error. Other nucleotide sequences in the sample specify the same CDR3.

This sample comprised unstimulated CD8+ T cells sorted from spleen or lymph node cells, obtained before transplant. This sequence was found in a human donor who was the organ donor for an intestinal transplant. This receptor chain uses TRBV9 and TRBJ2-2; no confident D gene assignment can be made. The DNA sequence is given as TGTGCCAGCGGCCCGAATACCGGGGAGCTGTTTTTT. This codes for CASGPNTGELFF.